These 16 T cell receptor beta chains originate from one sample sequenced in a study of PD-1 blockade in classical Hodgkin lymphoma. Only in-frame clones appear in the TCRdb table, and some are missing; sequencing was by immunoSEQ multiplex PCR. The sample includes approximately 9,300 clones, around 86% of them seen just once. Sample time point: newly diagnosed, previously untreated cHL patient sample. Thawed PBMCs were subjected to magnetic negative selection, which yielded isolated CD8+ T cells. What was sequenced was CD8+ T cells from blood. These receptors all stem from a human donor with classical Hodgkin lymphoma.

This clone was seen once. V gene TRBV9 combines with J gene TRBJ2-2, with D perhaps given as TRBD1 or TRBD2 (5 bases each). V shed 4 bases and J shed 3 bases, with 22 bases lying between them. The CDR3 contains 18 residues. From germline, CDR1 is SGDLS and CDR2 YYNGEE. The DNA for the CDR3 is TGTGCCAGCAGCTCCACCCCGGGGAAGCGAGGGGACACCGGGGAGCTGTTTTTT. This encodes CASSSTPGKRGDTGELFF.

The chain links TRBV2 to TRBJ2-5; TRBD1 is a possible D gene (6 bases). The CDR3 totals 15 residues. The V gene's germline CDR1 is SNHLY and CDR2 FYNNEI. The V gene lost 2 bases and the J gene lost 4 bases, with 14 bases spanning the gap. The CDR3 nucleotides read TGTGCCAGCAGTGAAACAGGGAAGGGGAGAGAGACCCAGTACTTC. Its protein is CASSETGKGRETQYF.

J is TRBJ2-1 and V is TRBV7-8; tentatively, D is TRBD1 (5 bases). Trimming took off 1 base at V and 7 bases at J, with 14 bases between the two ends. CDR3 length equals 15 residues. Germline values: CDR1 SGHVS, CDR2 FQNEAQ. CDR3 sequence reads: CASSLGSRVGNEQFF. The DNA for the CDR3 is TGTGCCAGCAGCTTAGGAAGCAGGGTTGGGAATGAGCAGTTCTTC.

The rearrangement joins TRBV30 to TRBJ2-7; D is ambiguous. V was shortened by 0 bases and J by 4 bases, with 7 bases between the two germline ends. Germline CDR1 reads GTSNPN; CDR2 reads SVGIG (reference sequence). CDR3 length: 12 residues. Written as DNA, the CDR3 is TGTGCCTGGAGTGTACAAAGATACGAGCAGTACTTC. Translated: CAWSVQRYEQYF. Drawing the rest from reference TRBV30 and TRBJ2-7, the complete variable domain is SQTIHQWPATLVQPVGSPLSLECTVEGTSNPNLYWYRQAAGRGLQLLFYSVGIGQISSEVPQNLSASRPQDRQFILSSKKLLLSDSGFYLCAWSVQRYEQYFGPGTRLTVT.

For this clone: Germline and junction disagree at one end, which may indicate a read error. The V gene is TRBV11-2, the J gene TRBJ2-7; maybe TRBD1 (6 bases). The CDR3 sequence is 15 residues long. CDR1 is SGHAT and CDR2 is FQNNGV in the germline V gene. The CDR3 spells CASSQGTGNSYEQYF. The CDR3 coding sequence is TGCGCCAGCAGCCAAGGTACAGGGAACTCCTACGAGCAGTACTTC.

The gene calls are TRBV7-3 and TRBJ2-1; D not resolved. V dropped 4 bases and J dropped 8 bases, with 18 bases sitting between them. The CDR3 totals 15 residues. Germline V gene sequence: CDR1 SGHTA, CDR2 FQGTGA. This CDR3 reads CASSSHGLGFDEQFF. The CDR3 DNA follows: TGTGCCAGCAGCTCACATGGGTTAGGTTTCGATGAGCAGTTCTTC.

The chain carries TRBV4-1 and TRBJ2-7; possibly TRBD1 for D (5 bases). This CDR3 region has 15 residues. Germline CDR1 is MGHRA and CDR2 is YSYEKL. V was clipped by 1 base and J by 0 bases, with 10 bases between them. CDR3 in amino acids: CASSQVPGHSYEQYF. CDR3 sequence (DNA): TGCGCCAGCAGCCAAGTCCCAGGGCACTCCTACGAGCAGTACTTC.

This chain joins TRBV27 and TRBJ2-2; no clear D gene. The CDR3 runs to 12 residues. In germline, CDR1 is MNHEY, CDR2 SMNVEV (reference sequence). With 4 bases removed from V and 5 bases from J, the gap between germline ends came to 5 bases. Here the CDR3 DNA reads TGTGCCAGCAGTTCCGAGACCGGGGAGCTGTTTTTT. Encoded protein: CASSSETGELFF.

V and J are TRBV9 and TRBJ1-6; 7 bases line up with TRBD1. The V segment lost 0 bases and the J segment 1 base; nucleotides outside the gene matches: 4. This CDR3 spans 17 amino acids. CDR1 and CDR2 from the germline V gene are SGDLS and YYNGEE. CDR3 DNA: TGTGCCAGCAGCGTAGGGCGACAGGGATCCTATAATTCACCCCTCCACTTT. It is translated as CASSVGRQGSYNSPLHF. Looking up the rest from reference TRBV9 and TRBJ1-6 gives the full variable domain: DSGVTQTPKHLITATGQRVTLRCSPRSGDLSVYWYQQSLDQGLQFLIQYYNGEERAKGNILERFSAQQFPDLHSELNLSSLELGDSALYFCASSVGRQGSYNSPLHFGNGTRLTVT.

The chain recombines TRBV7-9 with TRBJ2-7, with 8 bases fitting TRBD1. Losses at the gene ends were 1 base for V and 2 bases for J; bases not matched to a gene: 4. CDR1 SEHNR and CDR2 FQNEAQ come from the germline V gene (reference sequence). CDR3 size: 15 residues. CDR3 region: CASSLGTGRTYEQYF. CDR3 sequence (DNA): TGTGCCAGCAGCTTAGGGACAGGGCGAACCTACGAGCAGTACTTC.

This clone was seen a single time. V and J are TRBV10-3 and TRBJ1-5; D is perhaps TRBD1 (5 bases). The germline gives CDR1 ENHRY, CDR2 SYGVKD. Between the trimmed V and J ends, which lost 2 bases and 11 bases, there was a span of 19 bases. This CDR3 is built from 15 residues. This CDR3 is CAISEEMGGRTAQHF. CDR3 DNA sequence: TGTGCCATCAGTGAGGAAATGGGGGGACGAACAGCCCAGCATTTT.

J is TRBJ1-6 and V is TRBV30; the D is unclear. Per the germline V gene, CDR1 is GTSNPN and CDR2 is SVGIG (reference sequence). There are 14 residues in the CDR3. The V end was cut by 2 bases, the J end by 10 bases, with 15 bases between. DNA for the CDR3: TGTGCCTGGAGTCCGGGATTGGGGAAGTCACCCCTCCACTTT. This gives the protein CAWSPGLGKSPLHF.

This clone was recorded once. The chain recombines TRBV25-1 with TRBJ2-6; TRBD2 aligns across 7 bases. From germline, CDR1 is MGHDK and CDR2 SYGVNS. The J segment lost 2 bases and the V segment lost 1 base, leaving 8 bases of the junction unmatched. The CDR3 is made up of 18 amino acids. As DNA, the CDR3 is TGTGCCAGCAGTGAATCCGGGACTAATAGAGCTGGGGCCAACGTCCTGACTTTC. It translates to CASSESGTNRAGANVLTF.

This clone has a single count. The V call is TRBV7-2, the J call TRBJ1-1; possible D gene TRBD1, 6 bases. CDR1 and CDR2 (germline): SGHTA, FQGNSA. The CDR3 covers 13 residues. The ends were cut back, 5 bases at V and 10 bases at J, with 17 bases in the middle. The CDR3 region has the DNA TGTGCCAGCAGCCTGGTACAGGGCTCAGGAGCTTTCTTT. It yields the protein CASSLVQGSGAFF.

The chain carries TRBV5-4 and TRBJ2-2; D gene unclear. V gave up 4 bases and J gave up 5 bases, with 24 bases separating them. Germline CDR1 is SGHNT and CDR2 is YYREEE (reference sequence). The CDR3 sequence is 18 residues long. CDR3 amino acids: CASSPNLGLVAWTGELFF. CDR3 coding DNA: TGTGCCAGCAGCCCCAACCTGGGGTTGGTAGCCTGGACCGGGGAGCTGTTTTTT. Full variable domain (outside the CDR3, taken from reference TRBV5-4 and TRBJ2-2): ETGVTQSPTHLIKTRGQQVTLRCSSQSGHNTVSWYQQALGQGPQFIFQYYREEENGRGNFPPRFSGLQFPNYSSELNVNALELDDSALYLCASSPNLGLVAWTGELFFGEGSRLTVL.

The V call is TRBV27, the J call TRBJ2-1; D is perhaps TRBD2 (5 bases). Germline CDR1 and CDR2: MNHEY and SMNVEV (reference sequence). The CDR3 sequence is 14 residues long. V lost 6 bases to trimming and J lost 2 bases, with 11 bases between them. CDR3 bases: TGTGCCAGCAGCCAAAGCGGACCCTACAATGAGCAGTTCTTC. Translated, it gives CASSQSGPYNEQFF.